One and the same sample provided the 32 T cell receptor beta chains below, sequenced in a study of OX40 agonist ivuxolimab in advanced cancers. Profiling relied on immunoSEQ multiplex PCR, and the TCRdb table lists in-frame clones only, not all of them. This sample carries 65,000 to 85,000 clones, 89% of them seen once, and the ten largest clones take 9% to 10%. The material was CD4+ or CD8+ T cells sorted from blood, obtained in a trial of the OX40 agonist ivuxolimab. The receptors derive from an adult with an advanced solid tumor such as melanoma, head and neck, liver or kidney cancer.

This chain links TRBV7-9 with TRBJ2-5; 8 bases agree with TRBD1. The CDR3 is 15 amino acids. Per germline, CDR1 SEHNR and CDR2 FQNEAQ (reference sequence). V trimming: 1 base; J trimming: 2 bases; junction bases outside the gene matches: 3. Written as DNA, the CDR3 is TGTGCCAGCAGCTTAGTGGGACAGGCACAAGAGACCCAGTACTTC. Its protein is CASSLVGQAQETQYF.

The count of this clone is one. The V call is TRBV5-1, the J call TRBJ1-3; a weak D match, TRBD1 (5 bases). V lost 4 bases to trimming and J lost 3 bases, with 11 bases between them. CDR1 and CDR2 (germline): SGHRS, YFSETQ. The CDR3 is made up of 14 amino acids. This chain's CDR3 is CASSPDGGGNTIYF. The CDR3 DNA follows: TGCGCCAGCAGCCCGGACGGGGGTGGAAACACCATATATTTT.

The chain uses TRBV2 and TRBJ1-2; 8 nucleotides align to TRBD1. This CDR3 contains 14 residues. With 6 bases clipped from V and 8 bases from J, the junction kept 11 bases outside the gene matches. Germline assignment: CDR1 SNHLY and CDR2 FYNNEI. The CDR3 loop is CASRGDGQGSGYTF. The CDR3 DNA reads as TGTGCCAGCAGGGGAGACGGACAGGGAAGCGGCTACACCTTC. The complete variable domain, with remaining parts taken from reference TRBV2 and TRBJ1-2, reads EPEVTQTPSHQVTQMGQEVILRCVPISNHLYFYWYRQILGQKVEFLVSFYNNEISEKSEIFDDQFSVERPDGSNFTLKIRSTKLEDSAMYFCASRGDGQGSGYTFGSGTRLTVV.

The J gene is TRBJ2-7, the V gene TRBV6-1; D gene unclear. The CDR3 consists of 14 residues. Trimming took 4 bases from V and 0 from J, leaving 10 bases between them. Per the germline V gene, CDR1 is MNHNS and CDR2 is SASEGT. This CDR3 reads CASSADPDSYEQYF. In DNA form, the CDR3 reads TGTGCCAGCAGTGCGGACCCTGACTCCTACGAGCAGTACTTC.

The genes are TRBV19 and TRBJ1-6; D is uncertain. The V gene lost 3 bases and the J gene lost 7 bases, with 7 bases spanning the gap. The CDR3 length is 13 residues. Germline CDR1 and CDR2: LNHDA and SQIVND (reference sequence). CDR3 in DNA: TGTGCCAGTAGTATTTTAGGGAATTCACCCCTCCACTTT. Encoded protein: CASSILGNSPLHF.

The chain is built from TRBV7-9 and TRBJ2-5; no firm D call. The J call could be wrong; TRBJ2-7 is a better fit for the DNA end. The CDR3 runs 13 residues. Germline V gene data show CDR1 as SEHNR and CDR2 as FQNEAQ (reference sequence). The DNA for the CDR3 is TGTGCCAGCAGCTTTGGTCCCTCCTACGAGCAGTACTTC. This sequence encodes CASSFGPSYEQYF.

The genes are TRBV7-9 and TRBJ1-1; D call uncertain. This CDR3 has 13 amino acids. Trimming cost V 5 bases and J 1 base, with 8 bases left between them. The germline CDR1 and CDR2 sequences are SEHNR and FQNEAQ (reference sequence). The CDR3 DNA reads TGTGCCAGCAGCCGAACGTGGAACACTGAAGCTTTCTTT. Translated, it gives CASSRTWNTEAFF. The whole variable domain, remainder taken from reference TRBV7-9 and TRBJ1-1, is DTGVSQNPRHKITKRGQNVTFRCDPISEHNRLYWYRQTLGQGPEFLTYFQNEAQLEKSRLLSDRFSAERPKGSFSTLEIQRTEQGDSAMYLCASSRTWNTEAFFGQGTRLTVV.

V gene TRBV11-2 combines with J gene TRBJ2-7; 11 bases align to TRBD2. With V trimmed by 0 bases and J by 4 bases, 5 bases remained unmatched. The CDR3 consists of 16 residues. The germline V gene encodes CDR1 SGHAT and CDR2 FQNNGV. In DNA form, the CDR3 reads TGTGCCAGCAGCTTAGATCCAACTAGCGGGAGTTACGAGCAGTACTTC. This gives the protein CASSLDPTSGSYEQYF.

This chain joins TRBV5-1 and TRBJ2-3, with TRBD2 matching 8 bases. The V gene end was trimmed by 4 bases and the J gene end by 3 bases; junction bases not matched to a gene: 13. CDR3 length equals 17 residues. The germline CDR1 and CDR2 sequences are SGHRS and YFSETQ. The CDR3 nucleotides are TGCGCCAGCAGCCCCTGGGGGGCGGGAGGTGGGACAGATACGCAGTATTTT. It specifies CASSPWGAGGGTDTQYF.

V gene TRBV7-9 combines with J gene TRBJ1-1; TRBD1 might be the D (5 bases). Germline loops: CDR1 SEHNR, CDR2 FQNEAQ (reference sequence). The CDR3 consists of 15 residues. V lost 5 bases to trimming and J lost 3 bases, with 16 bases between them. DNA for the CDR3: TGTGCCAGCAGCATTCGGGGCGGGGAGGACACTGAAGCTTTCTTT. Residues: CASSIRGGEDTEAFF.

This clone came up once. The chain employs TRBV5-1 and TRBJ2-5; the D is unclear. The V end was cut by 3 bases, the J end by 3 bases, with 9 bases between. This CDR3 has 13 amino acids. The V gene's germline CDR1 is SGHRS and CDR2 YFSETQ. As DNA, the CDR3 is TGCGCCAGCAGCTATCCAGCCGAAGAGACCCAGTACTTC. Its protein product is CASSYPAEETQYF.

The CDR3 DNA is TGTGCCAGCAGCTTAACCGGACTAGCGGGGAGGTACGAGCAGTACTTC. Translated: CASSLTGLAGRYEQYF. V and J are TRBV7-3 and TRBJ2-7, with TRBD2 matching 12 bases. Trimming took 0 bases from V and 4 from J; bases not matched to a gene: 4. This CDR3 is 16 amino acids long. CDR1 and CDR2 from the germline V gene are SGHTA and FQGTGA.

The CDR3 protein is CASSLLGTVSGNTIYF. In DNA form, the CDR3 reads TGTGCCAGCAGTTTATTGGGGACGGTCTCTGGAAACACCATATATTTT. The V and J genes are TRBV28 and TRBJ1-3; TRBD1 might be the D (5 bases). The germline V and J ends were trimmed by 1 base and 0 bases, with 10 bases remaining between them. CDR3 length: 16 amino acids. Per the germline V gene, CDR1 is MDHEN and CDR2 is SYDVKM.

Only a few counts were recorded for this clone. CDR3 loop: CASSARAPYEQYF. CDR3 nucleotide sequence: TGTGCCAGTAGTGCCAGGGCCCCCTACGAGCAGTACTTC. V usage is TRBV19 and J usage is TRBJ2-7; possibly TRBD1 for D (5 bases). Trimming pared 5 bases from V and 2 bases from J, leaving 10 bases between. The V gene's germline CDR1 is LNHDA and CDR2 SQIVND (reference sequence). CDR3 length equals 13 residues.

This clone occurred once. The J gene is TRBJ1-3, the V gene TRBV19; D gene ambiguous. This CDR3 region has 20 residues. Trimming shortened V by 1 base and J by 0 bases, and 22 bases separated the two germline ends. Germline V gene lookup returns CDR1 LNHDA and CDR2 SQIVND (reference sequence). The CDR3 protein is CASSIGNANQTRFSGNTIYF. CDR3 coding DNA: TGTGCCAGTAGTATAGGTAACGCTAACCAAACCCGCTTCTCTGGAAACACCATATATTTT. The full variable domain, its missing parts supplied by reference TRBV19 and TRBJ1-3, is DGGITQSPKYLFRKEGQNVTLSCEQNLNHDAMYWYRQDPGQGLRLIYYSQIVNDFQKGDIAEGYSVSREKKESFPLTVTSAQKNPTAFYLCASSIGNANQTRFSGNTIYFGEGSWLTVV.

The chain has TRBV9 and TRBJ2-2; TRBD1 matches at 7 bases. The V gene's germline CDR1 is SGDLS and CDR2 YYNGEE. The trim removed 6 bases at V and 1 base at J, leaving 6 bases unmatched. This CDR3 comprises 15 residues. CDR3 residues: CASNPTGENTGELFF. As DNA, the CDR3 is TGTGCCAGCAATCCAACAGGGGAGAACACCGGGGAGCTGTTTTTT.

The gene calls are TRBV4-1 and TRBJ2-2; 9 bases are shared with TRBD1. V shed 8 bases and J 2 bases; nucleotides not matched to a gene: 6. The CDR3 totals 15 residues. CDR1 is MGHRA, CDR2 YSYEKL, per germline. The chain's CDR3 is CASGPGQGNTGELFF. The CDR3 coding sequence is TGCGCCAGCGGTCCGGGACAGGGAAACACCGGGGAGCTGTTTTTT.

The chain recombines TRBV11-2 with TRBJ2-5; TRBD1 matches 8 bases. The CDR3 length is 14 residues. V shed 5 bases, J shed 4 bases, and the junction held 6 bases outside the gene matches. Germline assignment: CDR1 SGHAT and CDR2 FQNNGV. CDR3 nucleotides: TGTGCCAGCAGCGCAGTACAGGGGGGAGAGACCCAGTACTTC. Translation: CASSAVQGGETQYF.

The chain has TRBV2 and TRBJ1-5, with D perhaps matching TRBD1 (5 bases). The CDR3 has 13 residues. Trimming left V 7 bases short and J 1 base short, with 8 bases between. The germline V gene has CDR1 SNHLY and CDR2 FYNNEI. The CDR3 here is CASKEGSNQPQHF. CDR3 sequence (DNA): TGTGCCAGCAAAGAGGGGAGCAATCAGCCCCAGCATTTT.

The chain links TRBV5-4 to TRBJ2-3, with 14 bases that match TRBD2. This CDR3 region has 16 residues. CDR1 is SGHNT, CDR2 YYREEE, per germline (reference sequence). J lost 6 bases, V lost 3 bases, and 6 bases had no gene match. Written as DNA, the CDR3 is TGTGCCAGCAGCTCTAGACTAGCGGGAGGGCCTGATACGCAGTATTTT. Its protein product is CASSSRLAGGPDTQYF.

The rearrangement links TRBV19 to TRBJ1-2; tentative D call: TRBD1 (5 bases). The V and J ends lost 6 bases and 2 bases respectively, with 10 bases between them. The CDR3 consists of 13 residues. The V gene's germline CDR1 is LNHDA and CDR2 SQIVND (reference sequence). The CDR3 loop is CASSLRGNYGYTF. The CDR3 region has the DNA TGTGCCAGTAGCCTACGGGGGAACTATGGCTACACCTTC.

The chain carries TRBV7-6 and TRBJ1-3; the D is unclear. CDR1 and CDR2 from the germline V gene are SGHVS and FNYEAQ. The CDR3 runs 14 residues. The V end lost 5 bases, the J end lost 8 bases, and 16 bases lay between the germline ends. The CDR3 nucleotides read TGTGCCAGCAGCCCTCTAGGGTCGGGGTACACCATATATTTT. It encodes CASSPLGSGYTIYF.

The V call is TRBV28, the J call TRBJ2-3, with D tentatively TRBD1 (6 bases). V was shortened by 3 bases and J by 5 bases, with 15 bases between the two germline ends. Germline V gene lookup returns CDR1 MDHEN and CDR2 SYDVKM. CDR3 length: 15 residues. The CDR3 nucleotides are TGTGCCAGCAGTTTTCCGGGCAGGGGCATAGATACGCAGTATTTT. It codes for CASSFPGRGIDTQYF.

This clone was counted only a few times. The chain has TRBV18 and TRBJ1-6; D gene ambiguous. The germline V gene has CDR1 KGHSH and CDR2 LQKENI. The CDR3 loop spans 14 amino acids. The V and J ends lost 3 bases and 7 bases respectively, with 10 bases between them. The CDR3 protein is CASSPTADNSPLHF. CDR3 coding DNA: TGTGCCAGCTCACCTACGGCGGACAATTCACCCCTCCACTTT.

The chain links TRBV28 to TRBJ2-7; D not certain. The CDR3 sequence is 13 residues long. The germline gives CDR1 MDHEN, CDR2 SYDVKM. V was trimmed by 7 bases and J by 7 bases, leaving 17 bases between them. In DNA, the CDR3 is TGTGCCAGCACTCGGGCTCTCCCCGGGGAGCAGTACTTC. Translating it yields CASTRALPGEQYF.

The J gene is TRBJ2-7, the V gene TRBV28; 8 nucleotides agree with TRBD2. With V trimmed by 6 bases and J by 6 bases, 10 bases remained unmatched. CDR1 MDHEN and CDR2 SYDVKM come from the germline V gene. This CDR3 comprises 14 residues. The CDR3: CASRRTSFASEQYF. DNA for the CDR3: TGTGCCAGCAGACGGACTAGCTTCGCTTCCGAGCAGTACTTC.

The CDR3 here is CASRSVGTPVLNEQFF. The CDR3 DNA is TGTGCCAGCAGATCCGTGGGGACCCCCGTCCTTAATGAGCAGTTCTTC. The genes are TRBV2 and TRBJ2-1, with D perhaps being TRBD1 or TRBD2 (5 bases each). V was trimmed by 6 bases and J by 7 bases, leaving 22 bases between them. The CDR3 totals 16 residues. From germline, CDR1 is SNHLY and CDR2 FYNNEI.

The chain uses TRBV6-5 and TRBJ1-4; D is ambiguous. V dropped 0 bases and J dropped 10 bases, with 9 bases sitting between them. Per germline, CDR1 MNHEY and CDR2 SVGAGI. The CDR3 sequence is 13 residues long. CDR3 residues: CASSYSTTGKLFF. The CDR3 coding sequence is TGTGCCAGCAGTTACTCGACTACCGGAAAACTGTTTTTT.

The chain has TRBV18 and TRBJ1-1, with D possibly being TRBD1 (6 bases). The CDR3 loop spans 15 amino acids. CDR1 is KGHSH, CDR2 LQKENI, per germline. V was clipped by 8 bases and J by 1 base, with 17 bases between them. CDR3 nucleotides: TGTGCCAGCCCAAGTTCAGGACAGAAGAACACTGAAGCTTTCTTT. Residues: CASPSSGQKNTEAFF.

This chain's CDR3 is CASSFCRRVIRNQPQHF. As DNA, the CDR3 is TGTGCCAGCAGCTTCTGCAGGAGGGTTATCCGCAATCAGCCCCAGCATTTT. The chain employs TRBV12-1 and TRBJ1-5. TRBV12-1 is a listed pseudogene. This CDR3 has 17 amino acids.

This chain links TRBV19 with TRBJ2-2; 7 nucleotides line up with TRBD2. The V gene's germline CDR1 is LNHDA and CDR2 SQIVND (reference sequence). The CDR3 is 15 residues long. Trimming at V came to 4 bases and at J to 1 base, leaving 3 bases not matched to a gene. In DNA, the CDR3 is TGTGCCAGTAGTAAACTAGCGAGGAACACCGGGGAGCTGTTTTTT. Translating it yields CASSKLARNTGELFF.

Here the CDR3 reads CASSFTPSYRLLQFF. The DNA for the CDR3 is TGTGCCAGCAGTTTTACCCCGTCCTACCGTTTGTTGCAGTTCTTC. This chain links TRBV6-1 with TRBJ2-1; D is unresolved. The V end was cut by 5 bases, the J end by 12 bases, with 23 bases between. The CDR3 runs 15 residues. CDR1 is MNHNS and CDR2 is SASEGT in the germline V gene.